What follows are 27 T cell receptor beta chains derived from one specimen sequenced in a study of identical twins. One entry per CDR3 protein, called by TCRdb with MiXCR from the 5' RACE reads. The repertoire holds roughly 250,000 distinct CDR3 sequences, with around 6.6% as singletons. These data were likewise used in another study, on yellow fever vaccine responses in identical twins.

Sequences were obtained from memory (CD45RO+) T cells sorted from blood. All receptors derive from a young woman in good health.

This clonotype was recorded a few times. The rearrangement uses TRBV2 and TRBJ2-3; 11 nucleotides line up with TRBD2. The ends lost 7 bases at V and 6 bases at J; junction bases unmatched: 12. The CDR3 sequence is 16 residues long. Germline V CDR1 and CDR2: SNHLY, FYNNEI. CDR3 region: CASKNLAGGSKDTQYF. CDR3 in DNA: TGTGCCAGCAAAAACCTAGCGGGGGGCTCTAAGGATACGCAGTATTTT.

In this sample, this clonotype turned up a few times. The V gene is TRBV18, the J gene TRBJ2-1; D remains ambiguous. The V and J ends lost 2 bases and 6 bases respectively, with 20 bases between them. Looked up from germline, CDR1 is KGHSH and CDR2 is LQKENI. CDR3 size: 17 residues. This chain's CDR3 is CASSPNRVHSEGNEQFF. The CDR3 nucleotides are TGTGCCAGCTCACCAAATAGAGTTCATTCCGAAGGCAATGAGCAGTTCTTC.

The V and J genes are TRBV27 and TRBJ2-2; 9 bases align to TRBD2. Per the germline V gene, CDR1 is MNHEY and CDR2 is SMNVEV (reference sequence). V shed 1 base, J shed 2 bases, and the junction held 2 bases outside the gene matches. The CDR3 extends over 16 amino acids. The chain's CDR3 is CASSLLAGANTGELFF. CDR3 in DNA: TGTGCCAGCAGTTTATTAGCGGGGGCCAACACCGGGGAGCTGTTTTTT.

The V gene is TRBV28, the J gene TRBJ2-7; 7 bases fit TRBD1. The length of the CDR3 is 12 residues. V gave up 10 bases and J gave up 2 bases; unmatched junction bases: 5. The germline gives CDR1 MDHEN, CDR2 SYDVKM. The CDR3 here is CATRQGTYEQYF. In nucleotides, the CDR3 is TGTGCCACCCGACAGGGCACCTACGAGCAGTACTTC.

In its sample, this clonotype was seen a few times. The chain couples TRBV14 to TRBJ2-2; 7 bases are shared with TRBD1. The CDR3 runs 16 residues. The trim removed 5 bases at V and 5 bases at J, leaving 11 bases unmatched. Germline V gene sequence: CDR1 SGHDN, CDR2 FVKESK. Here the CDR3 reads CASSVRTGVRTGELFF. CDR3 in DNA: TGTGCCAGCAGCGTTCGTACAGGGGTTCGGACCGGGGAGCTGTTTTTT.

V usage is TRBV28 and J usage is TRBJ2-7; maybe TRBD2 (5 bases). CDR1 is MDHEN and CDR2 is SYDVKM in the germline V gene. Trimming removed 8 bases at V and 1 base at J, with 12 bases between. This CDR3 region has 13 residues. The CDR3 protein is CASSPPGSYEQYV. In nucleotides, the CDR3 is TGTGCCAGCTCCCCCCCGGGGTCCTACGAGCAGTACGTC.

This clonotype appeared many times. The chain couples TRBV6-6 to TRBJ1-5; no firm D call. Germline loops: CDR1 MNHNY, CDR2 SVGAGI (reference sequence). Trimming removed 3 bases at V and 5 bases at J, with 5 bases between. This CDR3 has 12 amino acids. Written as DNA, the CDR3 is TGTGCCAGCAGTTATCCAGATCAGCCCCAGCATTTT. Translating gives CASSYPDQPQHF.

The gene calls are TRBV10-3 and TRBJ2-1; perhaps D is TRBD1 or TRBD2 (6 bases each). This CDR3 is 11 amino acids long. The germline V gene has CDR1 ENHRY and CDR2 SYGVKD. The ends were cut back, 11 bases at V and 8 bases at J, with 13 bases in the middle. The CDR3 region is CAAGQRDEQFF. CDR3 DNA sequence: TGTGCCGCCGGACAGCGGGATGAGCAGTTCTTC.

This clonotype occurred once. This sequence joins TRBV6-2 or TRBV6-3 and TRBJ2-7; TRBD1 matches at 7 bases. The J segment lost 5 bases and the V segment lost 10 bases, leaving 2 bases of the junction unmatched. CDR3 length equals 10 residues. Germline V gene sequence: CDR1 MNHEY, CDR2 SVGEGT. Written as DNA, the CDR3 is TGTGCCACAACAGGGGACGAGCAGTACGTC. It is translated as CATTGDEQYV.

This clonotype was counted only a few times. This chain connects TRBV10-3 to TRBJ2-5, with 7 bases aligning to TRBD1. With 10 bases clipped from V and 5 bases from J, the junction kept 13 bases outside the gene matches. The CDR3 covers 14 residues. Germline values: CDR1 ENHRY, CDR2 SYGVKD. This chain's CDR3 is CATARDSTGETQYF. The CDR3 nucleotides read TGTGCCACCGCTAGGGACAGCACGGGGGAGACCCAGTACTTC.

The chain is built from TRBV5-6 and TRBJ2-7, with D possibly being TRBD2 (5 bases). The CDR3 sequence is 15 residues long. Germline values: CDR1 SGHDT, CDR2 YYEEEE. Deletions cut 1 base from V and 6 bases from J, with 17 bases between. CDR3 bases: TGTGCCAGCAGCTTGCGGGGTAAGGTCTTCCGCGAGCAGTACTTC. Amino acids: CASSLRGKVFREQYF.

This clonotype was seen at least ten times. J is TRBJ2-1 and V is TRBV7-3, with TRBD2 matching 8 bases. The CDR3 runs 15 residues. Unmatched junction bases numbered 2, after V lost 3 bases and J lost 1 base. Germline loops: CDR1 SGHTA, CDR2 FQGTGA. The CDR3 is CASSFSGKSYNEQFF. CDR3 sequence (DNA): TGTGCCAGCAGCTTTAGCGGGAAATCCTACAATGAGCAGTTCTTC. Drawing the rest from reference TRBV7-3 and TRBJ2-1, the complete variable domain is GAGVSQTPSNKVTEKGKYVELRCDPISGHTALYWYRQSLGQGPEFLIYFQGTGAADDSGLPNDRFFAVRPEGSVSTLKIQRTERGDSAVYLCASSFSGKSYNEQFFGPGTRLTVL.

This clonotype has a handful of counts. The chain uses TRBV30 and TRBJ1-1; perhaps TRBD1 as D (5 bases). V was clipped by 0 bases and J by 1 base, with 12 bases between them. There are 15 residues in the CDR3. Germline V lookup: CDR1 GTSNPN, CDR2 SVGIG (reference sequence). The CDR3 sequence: CAWSVPKRGNTEAFF. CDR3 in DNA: TGTGCCTGGAGTGTACCTAAGAGGGGGAACACTGAAGCTTTCTTT.

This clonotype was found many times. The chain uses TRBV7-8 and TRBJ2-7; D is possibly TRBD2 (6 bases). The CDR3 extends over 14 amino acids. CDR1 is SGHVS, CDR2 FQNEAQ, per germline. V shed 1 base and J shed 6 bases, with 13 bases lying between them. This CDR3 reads CASSLEGGLPEQYF. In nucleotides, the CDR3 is TGTGCCAGCAGCTTAGAGGGTGGACTACCCGAGCAGTACTTC.

CDR3: CASSQQGREQYF. Written as DNA, the CDR3 is TGTGCCAGCAGCCAGCAGGGCAGGGAGCAGTACTTC. V usage is TRBV7-2 and J usage is TRBJ2-7, with a weak D call TRBD1 (5 bases). This CDR3 is 12 amino acids long. Germline V gene lookup returns CDR1 SGHTA and CDR2 FQGNSA. V dropped 5 bases and J dropped 7 bases, with 12 bases sitting between them.

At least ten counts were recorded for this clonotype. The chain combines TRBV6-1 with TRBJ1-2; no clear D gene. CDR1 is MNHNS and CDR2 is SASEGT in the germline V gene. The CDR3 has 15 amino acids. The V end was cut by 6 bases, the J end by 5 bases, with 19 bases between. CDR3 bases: TGTGCCAGCAGGAAGAGGTTATCGGGTTCATATGGCTACACCTTC. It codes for CASRKRLSGSYGYTF.

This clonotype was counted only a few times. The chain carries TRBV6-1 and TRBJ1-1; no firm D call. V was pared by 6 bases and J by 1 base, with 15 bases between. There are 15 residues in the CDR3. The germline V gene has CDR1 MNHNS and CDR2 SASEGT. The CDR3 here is CASSGSTTRNTEAFF. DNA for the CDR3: TGTGCCAGCAGCGGGTCAACAACACGGAACACTGAAGCTTTCTTT.

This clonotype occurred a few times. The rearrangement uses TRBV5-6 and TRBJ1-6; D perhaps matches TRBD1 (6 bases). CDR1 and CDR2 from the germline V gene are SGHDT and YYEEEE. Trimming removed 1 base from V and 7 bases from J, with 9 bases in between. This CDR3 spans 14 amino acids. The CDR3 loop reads CASSLSGQNSPLHF. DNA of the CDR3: TGTGCCAGCAGCTTGTCTGGACAGAATTCACCCCTCCACTTT.

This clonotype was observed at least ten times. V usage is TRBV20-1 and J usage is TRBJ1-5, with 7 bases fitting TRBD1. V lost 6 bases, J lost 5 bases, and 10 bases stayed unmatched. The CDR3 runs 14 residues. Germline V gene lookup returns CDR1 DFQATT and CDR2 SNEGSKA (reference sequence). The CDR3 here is CSALTGDPDQPQHF. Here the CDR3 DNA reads TGCAGTGCCCTAACAGGGGACCCCGATCAGCCCCAGCATTTT.

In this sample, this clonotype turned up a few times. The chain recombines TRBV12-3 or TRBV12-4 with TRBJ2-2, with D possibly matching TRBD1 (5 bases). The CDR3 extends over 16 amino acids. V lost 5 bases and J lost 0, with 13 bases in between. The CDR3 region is CASSGHKPTNTGELFF. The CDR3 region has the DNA TGTGCCAGCAGTGGACACAAGCCCACGAACACCGGGGAGCTGTTTTTT.

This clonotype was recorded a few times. This chain's CDR3 is CASSLTDRSGNTIYF. Written as DNA, the CDR3 is TGTGCCAGCAGTCTTACGGACCGCTCTGGAAACACCATATATTTT. This chain connects TRBV12-3 or TRBV12-4 to TRBJ1-3; D remains ambiguous. The V end lost 5 bases, the J end lost 0 bases, and 11 bases lay between the germline ends. The CDR3 is made up of 15 amino acids.

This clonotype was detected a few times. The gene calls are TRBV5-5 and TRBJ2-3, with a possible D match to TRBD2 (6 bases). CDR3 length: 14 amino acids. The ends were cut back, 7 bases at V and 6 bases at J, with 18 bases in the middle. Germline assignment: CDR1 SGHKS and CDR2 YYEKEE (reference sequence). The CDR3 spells CASLLAGPGDTQYF. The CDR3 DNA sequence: TGTGCCAGCCTCTTGGCGGGGCCCGGGGATACGCAGTATTTT.

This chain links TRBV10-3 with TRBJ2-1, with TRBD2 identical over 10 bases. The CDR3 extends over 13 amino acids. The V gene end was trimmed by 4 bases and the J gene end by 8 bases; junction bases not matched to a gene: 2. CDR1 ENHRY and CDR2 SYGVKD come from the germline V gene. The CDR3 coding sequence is TGTGCCATCAGTGTAGCGGGGGGTTATGAGCAGTTCTTC. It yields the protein CAISVAGGYEQFF.

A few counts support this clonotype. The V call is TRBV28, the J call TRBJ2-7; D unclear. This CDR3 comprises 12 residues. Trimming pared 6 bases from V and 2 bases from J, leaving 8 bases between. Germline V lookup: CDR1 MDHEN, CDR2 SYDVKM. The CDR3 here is CASSSMAYEQYV. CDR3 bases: TGTGCCAGCAGCAGCATGGCCTACGAGCAGTACGTC.

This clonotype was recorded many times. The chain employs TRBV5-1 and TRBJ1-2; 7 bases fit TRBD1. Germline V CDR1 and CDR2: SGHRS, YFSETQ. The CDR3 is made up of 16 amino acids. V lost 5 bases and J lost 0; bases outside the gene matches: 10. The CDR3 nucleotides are TGCGCCAGCAGACTCGGACAGGCCTTTTCTAACTATGGCTACACCTTC. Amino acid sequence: CASRLGQAFSNYGYTF.

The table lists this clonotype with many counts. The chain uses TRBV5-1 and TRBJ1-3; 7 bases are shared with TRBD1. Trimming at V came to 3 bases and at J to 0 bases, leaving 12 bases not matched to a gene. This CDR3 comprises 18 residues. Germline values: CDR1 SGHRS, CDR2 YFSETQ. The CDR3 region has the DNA TGCGCCAGCAGCTCGGAGAGGGACAGCTACTACTCTGGAAACACCATATATTTT. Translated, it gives CASSSERDSYYSGNTIYF. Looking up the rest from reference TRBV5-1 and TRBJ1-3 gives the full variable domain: KAGVTQTPRYLIKTRGQQVTLSCSPISGHRSVSWYQQTPGQGLQFLFEYFSETQRNKGNFPGRFSGRQFSNSRSEMNVSTLELGDSALYLCASSSERDSYYSGNTIYFGEGSWLTVV.

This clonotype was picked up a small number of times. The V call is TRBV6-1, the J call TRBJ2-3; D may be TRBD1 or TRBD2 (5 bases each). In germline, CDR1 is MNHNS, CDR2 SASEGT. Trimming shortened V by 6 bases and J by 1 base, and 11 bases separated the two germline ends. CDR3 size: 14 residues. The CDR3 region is CASSRGDGTDTQYF. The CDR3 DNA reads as TGTGCCAGCAGCCGAGGGGATGGCACAGATACGCAGTATTTT.